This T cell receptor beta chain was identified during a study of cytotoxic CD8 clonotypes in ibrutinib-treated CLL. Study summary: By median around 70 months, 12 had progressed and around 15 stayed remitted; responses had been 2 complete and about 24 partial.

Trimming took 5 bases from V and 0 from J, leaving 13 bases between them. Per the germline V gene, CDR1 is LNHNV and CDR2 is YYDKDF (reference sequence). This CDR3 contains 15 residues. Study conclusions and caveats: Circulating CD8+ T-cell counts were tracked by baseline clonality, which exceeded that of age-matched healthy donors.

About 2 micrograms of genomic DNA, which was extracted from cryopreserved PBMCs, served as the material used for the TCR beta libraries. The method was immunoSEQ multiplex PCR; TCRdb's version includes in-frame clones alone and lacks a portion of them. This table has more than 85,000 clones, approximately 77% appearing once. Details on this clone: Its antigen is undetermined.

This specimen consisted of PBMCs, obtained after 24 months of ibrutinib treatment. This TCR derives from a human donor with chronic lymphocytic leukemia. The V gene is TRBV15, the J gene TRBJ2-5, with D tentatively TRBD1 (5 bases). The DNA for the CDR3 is TGTGCCACCAGCGGACAAATATATAACCAAGAGACCCAGTACTTC. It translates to CATSGQIYNQETQYF.